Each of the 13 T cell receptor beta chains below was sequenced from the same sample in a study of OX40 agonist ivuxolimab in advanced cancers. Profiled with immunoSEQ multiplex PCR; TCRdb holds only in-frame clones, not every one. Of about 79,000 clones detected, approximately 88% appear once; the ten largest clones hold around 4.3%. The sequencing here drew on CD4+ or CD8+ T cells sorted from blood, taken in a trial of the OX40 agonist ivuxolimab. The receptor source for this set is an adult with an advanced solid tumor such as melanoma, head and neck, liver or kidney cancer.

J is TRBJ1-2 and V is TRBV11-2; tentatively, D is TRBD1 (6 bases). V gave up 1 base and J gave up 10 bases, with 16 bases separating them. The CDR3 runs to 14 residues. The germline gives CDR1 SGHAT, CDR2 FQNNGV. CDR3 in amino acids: CASSLVGAMIDYTF. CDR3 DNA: TGTGCCAGCAGCTTAGTGGGGGCCATGATAGACTACACCTTC. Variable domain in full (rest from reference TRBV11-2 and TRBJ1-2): EAGVAQSPRYKIIEKRQSVAFWCNPISGHATLYWYQQILGQGPKLLIQFQNNGVVDDSQLPKDRFSAERLKGVDSTLKIQPAKLEDSAVYLCASSLVGAMIDYTFGSGTRLTVV.

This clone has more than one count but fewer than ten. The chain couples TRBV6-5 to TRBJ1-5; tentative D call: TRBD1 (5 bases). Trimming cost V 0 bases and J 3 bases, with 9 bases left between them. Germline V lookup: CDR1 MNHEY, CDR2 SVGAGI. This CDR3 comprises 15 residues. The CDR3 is CASSYSGHANQPQHF. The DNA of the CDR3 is TGTGCCAGCAGTTACTCTGGACATGCCAATCAGCCCCAGCATTTT.

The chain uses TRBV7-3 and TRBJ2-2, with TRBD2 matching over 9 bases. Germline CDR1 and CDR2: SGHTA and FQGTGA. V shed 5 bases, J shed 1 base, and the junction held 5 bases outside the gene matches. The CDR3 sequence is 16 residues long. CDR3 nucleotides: TGTGCCAGCAGCGTGGGGACTAGCAGGAACACCGGGGAGCTGTTTTTT. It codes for CASSVGTSRNTGELFF.

This CDR3 reads CASSSTGTATYEQYF. The CDR3 DNA reads TGTGCCAGCAGCTCGACCGGGACAGCGACCTACGAGCAGTACTTC. V usage is TRBV9 and J usage is TRBJ2-7, with TRBD1 matching 7 bases. CDR1 and CDR2 (germline): SGDLS, YYNGEE. Trimming cost V 4 bases and J 2 bases; bases outside gene matches: 9. The CDR3 has 15 amino acids.

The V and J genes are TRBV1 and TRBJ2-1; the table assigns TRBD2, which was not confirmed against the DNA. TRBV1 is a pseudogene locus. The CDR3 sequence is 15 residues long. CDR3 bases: TGCACCAGCAGCCAAGATAGACTAGCGGGCTGTCGGGGGATCTTC. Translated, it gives CTSSQDRLAGCRGIF.

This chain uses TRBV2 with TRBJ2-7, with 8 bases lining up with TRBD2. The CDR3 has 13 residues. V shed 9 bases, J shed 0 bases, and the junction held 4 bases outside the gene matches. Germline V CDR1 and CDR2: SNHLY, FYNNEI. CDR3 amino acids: CASVAGSSYEQYF. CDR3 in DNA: TGTGCCAGTGTAGCGGGAAGCTCCTACGAGCAGTACTTC. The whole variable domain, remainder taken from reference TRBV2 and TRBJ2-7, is EPEVTQTPSHQVTQMGQEVILRCVPISNHLYFYWYRQILGQKVEFLVSFYNNEISEKSEIFDDQFSVERPDGSNFTLKIRSTKLEDSAMYFCASVAGSSYEQYFGPGTRLTVT.

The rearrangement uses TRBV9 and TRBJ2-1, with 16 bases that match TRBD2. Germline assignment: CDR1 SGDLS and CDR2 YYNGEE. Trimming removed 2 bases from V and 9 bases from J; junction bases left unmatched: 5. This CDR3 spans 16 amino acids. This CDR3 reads CASSVGTSGRVGEQFF. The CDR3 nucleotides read TGTGCCAGCAGCGTCGGGACTAGCGGGAGGGTGGGTGAGCAGTTCTTC.

The chain's CDR3 is CASSFRWGTGAEQYF. The CDR3 bases are TGTGCCAGCAGCTTCCGTTGGGGGACAGGGGCCGAGCAGTACTTC. The chain recombines TRBV7-9 with TRBJ2-7, with 10 bases aligning to TRBD1. Germline CDR1 and CDR2: SEHNR and FQNEAQ (reference sequence). Trimming took 3 bases from V and 6 from J; bases not matched to a gene: 8. This CDR3 has 15 residues. Looking up the rest from reference TRBV7-9 and TRBJ2-7 gives the full variable domain: DTGVSQNPRHKITKRGQNVTFRCDPISEHNRLYWYRQTLGQGPEFLTYFQNEAQLEKSRLLSDRFSAERPKGSFSTLEIQRTEQGDSAMYLCASSFRWGTGAEQYFGPGTRLTVT.

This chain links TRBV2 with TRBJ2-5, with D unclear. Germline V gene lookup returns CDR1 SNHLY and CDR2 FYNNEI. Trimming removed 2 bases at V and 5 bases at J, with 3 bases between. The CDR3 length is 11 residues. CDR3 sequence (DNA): TGTGCCAGCAGTGAAATTGAGACCCAGTACTTC. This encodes CASSEIETQYF.

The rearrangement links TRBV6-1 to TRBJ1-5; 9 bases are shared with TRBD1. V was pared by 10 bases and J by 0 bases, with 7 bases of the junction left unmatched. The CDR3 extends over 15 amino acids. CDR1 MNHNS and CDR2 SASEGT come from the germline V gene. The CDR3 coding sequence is TGTGCCACCTCTTGGACAGGGGATAGCAATCAGCCCCAGCATTTT. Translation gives CATSWTGDSNQPQHF.

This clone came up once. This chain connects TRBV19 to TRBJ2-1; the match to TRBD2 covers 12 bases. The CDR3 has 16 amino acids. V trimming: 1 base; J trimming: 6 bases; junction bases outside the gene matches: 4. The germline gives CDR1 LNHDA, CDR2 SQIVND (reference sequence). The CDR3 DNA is TGTGCCAGTAGTATAGTTACTAGCGGGAGGCGCAATGAGCAGTTCTTC. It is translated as CASSIVTSGRRNEQFF.

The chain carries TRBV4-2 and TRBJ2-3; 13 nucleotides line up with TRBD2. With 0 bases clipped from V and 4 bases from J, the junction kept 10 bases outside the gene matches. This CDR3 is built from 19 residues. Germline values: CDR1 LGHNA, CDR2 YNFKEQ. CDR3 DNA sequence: TGTGCCAGCAGCCAAGAAGACACTAGCGGGAGGGAGTCGGCAGATACGCAGTATTTT. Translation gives CASSQEDTSGRESADTQYF.

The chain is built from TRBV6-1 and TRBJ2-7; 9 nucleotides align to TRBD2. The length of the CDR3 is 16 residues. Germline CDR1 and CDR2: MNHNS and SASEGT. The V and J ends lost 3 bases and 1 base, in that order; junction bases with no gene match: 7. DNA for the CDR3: TGTGCCAGCAGTGACCGGCGGGAGGGCCGTTCCTACGAGCAGTACTTC. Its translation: CASSDRREGRSYEQYF.